One and the same sample provided the 9 T cell receptor beta chains below, sequenced in a study of monozygotic twins with inflammatory bowel disease. TCRdb reprocessed the 5' RACE reads and stores each CDR3 protein as one record, lacking DNA. This table holds some 200,000 distinct CDR3 sequences. Sequenced sample: blood. The receptors come from a human donor with ulcerative colitis or Crohn's disease, or a healthy co-twin of an affected twin (not recorded which).

The V and J genes are TRBV29-1 and TRBJ2-7; TCRdb lists TRBD1, though no DNA is available to test this call. Germline V gene sequence: CDR1 SQVTM, CDR2 ANQGSEA. CDR3 length equals 12 residues. CDR3 region: CSVGDSSYEQYF.

The J gene is TRBJ2-1, the V gene TRBV5-1; the TRBD2 assignment by TCRdb is unverifiable without DNA. CDR1 and CDR2 from the germline V gene are SGHRS and YFSETQ. This CDR3 is built from 16 residues. The CDR3 sequence is CASSDQGRGGNNEQFF.

The rearrangement uses TRBV12-2 and TRBJ1-1. TRBV12-2 is a pseudogene. The CDR3 has 12 amino acids. CDR3: CASRLDLTEAFF.

The rearrangement uses TRBV7-2 and TRBJ2-6; TCRdb names TRBD2, which stays unverified in the absence of DNA. Germline V lookup: CDR1 SGHTA, CDR2 FQGNSA. This CDR3 has 15 residues. The CDR3 region is CASSLREAGANVLTF.

V and J are TRBV19 and TRBJ2-1. CDR1 and CDR2 from the germline V gene are LNHDA and SQIVND (reference sequence). The CDR3 length is 12 residues. CDR3 region: CASSIGPNEQFF.

The chain has TRBV6-5 and TRBJ2-6; TCRdb returns TRBD1, unconfirmable since there is no DNA. CDR1 and CDR2 from the germline V gene are MNHEY and SVGAGI. There are 17 residues in the CDR3. CDR3 sequence: CASSYAGGLSGANVLTF.

This chain joins TRBV20-1 and TRBJ2-6; TCRdb's D call, TRBD2, is unchecked because there is no DNA. The CDR3 sequence is 16 residues long. Germline values: CDR1 DFQATT, CDR2 SNEGSKA (reference sequence). This CDR3 reads CSARTLSAAGANVLTF.

The gene calls are TRBV6-1 and TRBJ2-7; TCRdb names TRBD1, which stays unverified in the absence of DNA. This CDR3 is built from 16 residues. CDR1 and CDR2 from the germline V gene are MNHNS and SASEGT. CDR3 protein: CASSTSGQGNSYEQYF.

The V and J genes are TRBV19 and TRBJ2-7; TCRdb picks TRBD1, but there is no DNA to check that call. The V gene's germline CDR1 is LNHDA and CDR2 SQIVND (reference sequence). CDR3 length: 14 amino acids. CDR3 in amino acids: CASSSPGDSYEQYF.